The 3 T cell receptor beta chains given below trace back to one sample, sequenced in a study of blood T cell repertoires in COVID-19. TCRdb's table, derived via immunoSEQ multiplex PCR, lists solely in-frame clones and lacks some. The sample includes about 180,000 clones, 82% of them seen just once. Source material: peripheral blood. These receptors all come from a woman between 65 and 79 years old with acute or convalescent COVID-19.

CDR3 DNA: TGCGCCAGCAGCTTAGGGACTAAAGATACGCAGTATTTT. Amino acid sequence: CASSLGTKDTQYF. The rearrangement joins TRBV5-1 to TRBJ2-3; 7 bases map to TRBD2. After removal of 2 bases from V and 5 bases from J, the junction contained 2 bases not matched to a gene. The CDR3 is made up of 13 amino acids. Germline V gene data show CDR1 as SGHRS and CDR2 as YFSETQ.

The chain has TRBV11-2 and TRBJ1-6; 8 bases are a match to TRBD1. With V trimmed by 5 bases and J by 10 bases, 13 bases remained unmatched. The CDR3 is made up of 16 amino acids. In germline, CDR1 is SGHAT, CDR2 FQNNGV. The CDR3 sequence: CASSARTDRGRSPLHF. CDR3 coding DNA: TGTGCCAGCAGCGCGAGGACCGACAGGGGAAGGTCACCCCTCCACTTT.

There are a few counts of this clone. The V gene is TRBV10-2, the J gene TRBJ1-6, with a possible D match to TRBD1 (6 bases). The CDR3 is made up of 15 amino acids. Trimming took 7 bases from V and 1 from J, leaving 11 bases between them. The germline gives CDR1 WSHSY, CDR2 SAAADI. The CDR3 region has the DNA TGCGCCAGCACTGCAGGGGAATCCTATAATTCACCCCTCCACTTT. Translation gives CASTAGESYNSPLHF.